The 15 T cell receptor beta chains in this list originate from one sample, sequenced in a study of beta chain features in type 1 diabetes. As every portion of the isolated RNA was reverse transcribed, the sequencing read expressed TCRB transcripts. Libraries were prepared by immunoSEQ multiplex PCR; TCRdb keeps only in-frame clonotypes and omits some of them. The table records roughly 170,000 clones, about 13% of them present only once. Sequenced input: central memory CD4+ T cells from blood. Receptor source: a young woman in good health.

Concerning this clone: Other DNA sequences of this sample code for an identical CDR3. The V call is TRBV18, the J call TRBJ1-1, with D uncertain. CDR3 length: 14 residues. Looked up from germline, CDR1 is KGHSH and CDR2 is LQKENI. V lost 2 bases to trimming and J lost 1 base, with 8 bases between them. The CDR3 here is CASSPNSRNTEAFF. The CDR3 DNA sequence: TGTGCCAGCTCACCAAACAGCCGGAACACTGAAGCTTTCTTT.

This clone was found a few times. CDR3 in DNA: TGTGCCTGGGGGGGTGGGAGGAATGAGCAGTTCTTC. As protein: CAWGGGRNEQFF. The V call is TRBV30, the J call TRBJ2-1; a weak D match, TRBD2 (6 bases). Germline CDR1 and CDR2: GTSNPN and SVGIG (reference sequence). Between the trimmed V and J ends, which lost 5 bases and 7 bases, there was a span of 12 bases. The CDR3 loop spans 12 amino acids.

The chain joins TRBV5-4 to TRBJ2-4; 11 bases are shared with TRBD1. The CDR3 is 13 residues long. Germline V CDR1 and CDR2: SGHNT, YYREEE (reference sequence). The V gene end was trimmed by 3 bases and the J gene end by 8 bases; junction bases not matched to a gene: 1. CDR3 region: CASSWGQGDIQYF. The CDR3 DNA reads as TGTGCCAGCAGCTGGGGACAGGGGGACATTCAGTACTTC.

J is TRBJ2-1 and V is TRBV4-2; a weak D match, TRBD2 (7 bases). Germline V lookup: CDR1 LGHNA, CDR2 YNFKEQ. This CDR3 is built from 17 residues. V gave up 1 base and J gave up 3 bases, with 16 bases separating them. CDR3 residues: CASSQGGGGDLYNEQFF. DNA of the CDR3: TGTGCCAGCAGCCAAGGCGGGGGCGGGGACCTCTACAATGAGCAGTTCTTC.

The CDR3 sequence: CASSLQRTGGREQYF. CDR3 nucleotide sequence: TGTGCCAGCAGCTTACAGAGGACAGGGGGTCGCGAGCAGTACTTC. The chain joins TRBV7-9 to TRBJ2-5; TRBD1 matches 10 bases. TRBJ2-7 explains the end of the DNA better; the J call may be wrong. CDR1 SEHNR and CDR2 FQNEAQ come from the germline V gene (reference sequence). The CDR3 spans 15 residues.

CDR3 DNA: TGTGCCAGCAGCTTATTCTCGACAGGGCTCCAAGAGACCCAGTACTTC. Translated, it gives CASSLFSTGLQETQYF. The gene calls are TRBV11-1 and TRBJ2-5, with 7 nucleotides matching TRBD1. The CDR3 length is 16 residues. Germline loops: CDR1 SGHAT, CDR2 FQDESV (reference sequence). Trimming took 2 bases from V and 1 from J; bases not matched to a gene: 7. Based on the CDR3 plus reference TRBV11-1 and TRBJ2-5, the full variable domain is EAEVAQSPRYKITEKSQAVAFWCDPISGHATLYWYRQILGQGPELLVQFQDESVVDDSQLPKDRFSAERLKGVDSTLKIQPAELGDSAMYLCASSLFSTGLQETQYFGPGTRLLVL.

This clone was detected a few times. The genes are TRBV5-1 and TRBJ1-1; the D is unclear. This CDR3 is 13 amino acids long. From germline, CDR1 is SGHRS and CDR2 YFSETQ. V shed 1 base and J shed 2 bases, with 6 bases lying between them. The CDR3 region is CASSLQDNTEAFF. Here the CDR3 DNA reads TGCGCCAGCAGCTTGCAGGATAACACTGAAGCTTTCTTT.

This clone has more than one count but fewer than ten. V and J are TRBV29-1 and TRBJ2-5, with TRBD1 matching over 8 bases. Germline V gene sequence: CDR1 SQVTM, CDR2 ANQGSEA. The CDR3 has 14 residues. The ends lost 3 bases at V and 5 bases at J; junction bases unmatched: 8. The CDR3 DNA is TGCAGCGTTGAGGTGGGACAGGACTTGGAGACCCAGTACTTC. Encoded protein: CSVEVGQDLETQYF.

CDR3 sequence (DNA): TGTGCCAGCAGCCAGGACAGGGTAGCCAAAAACATTCAGTACTTC. It yields the protein CASSQDRVAKNIQYF. This chain joins TRBV16 and TRBJ2-4; TRBD1 matches 8 bases. Germline V gene lookup returns CDR1 KGHSY and CDR2 FQNENV. V lost 3 bases to trimming and J lost 0 bases; unmatched junction nucleotides: 1. This CDR3 contains 15 residues.

The rearrangement uses TRBV28 and TRBJ2-3; 8 nucleotides agree with TRBD2. V shed 5 bases and J 6 bases; nucleotides not matched to a gene: 7. Germline CDR1 and CDR2: MDHEN and SYDVKM. The length of the CDR3 is 14 residues. In DNA form, the CDR3 reads TGTGCCAGCAGTGCAGCGGGAGAGGAGGATACGCAGTATTTT. Translated, it gives CASSAAGEEDTQYF.

The chain employs TRBV11-1 and TRBJ2-7, with 10 bases matching TRBD2. Germline trimming cut 5 bases from V and 4 bases from J; bases unmatched to any gene: 8. CDR1 and CDR2 from the germline V gene are SGHAT and FQDESV (reference sequence). The CDR3 is made up of 15 amino acids. The DNA for the CDR3 is TGTGCCAGCAGCCTGGCTAGCGGGAGTCGTTACGAGCAGTACTTC. Translated, it gives CASSLASGSRYEQYF.

CDR3 loop: CASSMRVATHNEQFF. The CDR3 DNA reads as TGTGCCAGTAGTATGAGGGTAGCGACCCACAATGAGCAGTTCTTC. This sequence joins TRBV19 and TRBJ2-1; the D gene is possibly TRBD2 (5 bases). Trimming pared 3 bases from V and 5 bases from J, leaving 14 bases between. Germline CDR1 LNHDA, CDR2 SQIVND (reference sequence). The CDR3 length is 15 residues.

Only a few counts were recorded for this clone. This is likely a read error, given that the CDR3 carries no conserved phenylalanine or tryptophan at its end. It is unclear where the CDR3 begins or ends on the DNA, so no DNA is shown, and the CDR3 is as TCRdb lists it. The chain recombines TRBV28 with TRBJ2-7; no DNA check was done on the table's D call, TRBD2. Germline lookup yields CDR1 MDHEN and CDR2 SYDVKM. The CDR3 spans 12 amino acids, including both terminal residues. The CDR3 sequence is CASSSPSRLAVL.

The sample holds a few counts of this clone. The V call is TRBV4-1, the J call TRBJ2-5; D is possibly TRBD1 (5 bases). V gave up 4 bases and J gave up 5 bases, with 17 bases separating them. CDR3 length: 15 amino acids. Germline lookup yields CDR1 MGHRA and CDR2 YSYEKL. In DNA form, the CDR3 reads TGCGCCAGCAGCCTTCTCCAGGGTGTAGGGGAGACCCAGTACTTC. Translation: CASSLLQGVGETQYF.

The chain has TRBV11-2 and TRBJ1-1; D perhaps matches TRBD1 (6 bases). The CDR3 length is 13 residues. From germline, CDR1 is SGHAT and CDR2 FQNNGV. Trimming stripped 6 bases from V and 1 base from J, with 9 bases between. CDR3 sequence reads: CASRLQGNTEAFF. CDR3 sequence (DNA): TGTGCCAGCAGACTACAGGGGAACACTGAAGCTTTCTTT. Full variable domain (remainder filled in from reference TRBV11-2 and TRBJ1-1): EAGVAQSPRYKIIEKRQSVAFWCNPISGHATLYWYQQILGQGPKLLIQFQNNGVVDDSQLPKDRFSAERLKGVDSTLKIQPAKLEDSAVYLCASRLQGNTEAFFGQGTRLTVV.